The 27 T cell receptor beta chains below were found in one sample sequenced in a study of OX40 agonist ivuxolimab in advanced cancers. Repertoires were generated with immunoSEQ multiplex PCR, while TCRdb's copy carries only in-frame clones and drops some. The sample carries tens of thousands of clones, 80% to 90% recorded once. The sequenced sample was CD4+ or CD8+ T cells sorted from blood, obtained in a trial of the OX40 agonist ivuxolimab. These receptors were taken from an adult with an advanced solid tumor such as melanoma, head and neck, liver or kidney cancer.

V gene TRBV4-1 combines with J gene TRBJ1-6; D may be TRBD1 (6 bases). Trimming pared 0 bases from V and 13 bases from J, leaving 16 bases between. Germline V lookup: CDR1 MGHRA, CDR2 YSYEKL. This CDR3 region has 15 residues. CDR3 sequence reads: CASSQDSGGGSPLHF. The DNA for the CDR3 is TGCGCCAGCAGCCAAGACTCGGGGGGCGGTTCTCCCCTCCACTTT.

The rearrangement joins TRBV5-1 to TRBJ1-6; TRBD1 aligns across 11 bases. Trimming removed 0 bases from V and 8 bases from J; junction bases left unmatched: 7. Germline lookup yields CDR1 SGHRS and CDR2 YFSETQ. The CDR3 is 17 amino acids. CDR3 bases: TGCGCCAGCAGCTTGGCCGGACAGGGGGCAGTTGATTCACCCCTCCACTTT. Its protein product is CASSLAGQGAVDSPLHF.

This clone showed up just once. The chain uses TRBV6-4 and TRBJ1-5, with D possibly being TRBD1 (5 bases). The CDR3 consists of 13 residues. The V end lost 5 bases, the J end lost 0 bases, and 5 bases lay between the germline ends. Germline V gene lookup returns CDR1 MRHNA and CDR2 SNTAGT. For the CDR3, the DNA is TGTGCCAGCAGTAGGGGTAGCAATCAGCCCCAGCATTTT. Residues: CASSRGSNQPQHF.

This sequence joins TRBV7-2 and TRBJ2-3; tentatively, D is TRBD2 (5 bases). The CDR3 is 13 amino acids. The germline gives CDR1 SGHTA, CDR2 FQGNSA. V was pared by 1 base and J by 6 bases, with 8 bases between. The DNA of the CDR3 is TGTGCCAGCAGCTTAGGAGGGTTGGATACGCAGTATTTT. Amino acids: CASSLGGLDTQYF. The entire variable domain, with the rest obtained from reference TRBV7-2 and TRBJ2-3, is as follows: GAGVSQSPSNKVTEKGKDVELRCDPISGHTALYWYRQSLGQGLEFLIYFQGNSAPDKSGLPSDRFSAERTGGSVSTLTIQRTQQEDSAVYLCASSLGGLDTQYFGPGTRLTVL.

The chain recombines TRBV12-5 with TRBJ2-1, with 7 bases matching TRBD1. This CDR3 has 14 amino acids. Germline CDR1 and CDR2: LGHNT and FRNRAP. V lost 4 bases and J lost 8; bases outside the gene matches: 8. The CDR3 DNA reads as TGTGCTAGTGGTTCCCGATTAGGGGGCGATGAGCAGTTCTTC. Its protein product is CASGSRLGGDEQFF.

The chain uses TRBV11-2 and TRBJ2-3; D is undetermined. Germline V gives CDR1 SGHAT, CDR2 FQNNGV. The CDR3 is 12 residues long. V was pared by 5 bases and J by 6 bases, with 9 bases between. The CDR3 loop reads CASSPRSDTQYF. CDR3 DNA sequence: TGTGCCAGCAGCCCCCGGAGTGATACGCAGTATTTT.

J is TRBJ2-3 and V is TRBV5-1; no definite D call. CDR3 size: 14 residues. Germline values: CDR1 SGHRS, CDR2 YFSETQ. Trimming left V 4 bases short and J 3 bases short, with 12 bases between. In nucleotides, the CDR3 is TGCGCCAGCAGCGACACCGGCAGTACAGATACGCAGTATTTT. Protein: CASSDTGSTDTQYF.

This chain connects TRBV5-1 to TRBJ2-1; 7 nucleotides align to TRBD2. J lost 0 bases, V lost 7 bases, and 4 bases had no gene match. The germline V gene has CDR1 SGHRS and CDR2 YFSETQ. This CDR3 is built from 14 residues. The CDR3, as DNA: TGCGCCAGCGCCGGGACTAACTCCTACAATGAGCAGTTCTTC. This codes for CASAGTNSYNEQFF.

The J gene is TRBJ2-5, the V gene TRBV5-1, with D perhaps TRBD1 or TRBD2 (5 bases each). Trimming shortened V by 0 bases and J by 4 bases, and 10 bases separated the two germline ends. CDR3 size: 14 residues. The germline CDR1 and CDR2 sequences are SGHRS and YFSETQ. CDR3 sequence: CASSLDQGRETQYF. In nucleotides, the CDR3 is TGCGCCAGCAGCTTGGACCAGGGACGAGAGACCCAGTACTTC.

This clone was detected only a few times. This chain joins TRBV28 and TRBJ2-2; D is undetermined. Germline V gives CDR1 MDHEN, CDR2 SYDVKM. This CDR3 contains 13 residues. Trimming shortened V by 5 bases and J by 3 bases, and 7 bases separated the two germline ends. CDR3 coding DNA: TGTGCCAGCAGTGTCGGGCACACCGGGGAGCTGTTTTTT. Amino acid sequence: CASSVGHTGELFF.

The chain employs TRBV6-6 and TRBJ1-1, with a tentative D call TRBD1 (5 bases). Germline assignment: CDR1 MNHNY and CDR2 SVGAGI (reference sequence). This CDR3 contains 14 residues. Trimming cost V 6 bases and J 5 bases, with 16 bases left between them. CDR3 nucleotide sequence: TGTGCCAGCAGCAGGGCCTCTAGAGGGACTGAAGCTTTCTTT. It yields the protein CASSRASRGTEAFF.

The chain couples TRBV18 to TRBJ1-5; no definite D call. Germline CDR1 and CDR2: KGHSH and LQKENI. CDR3 length: 15 amino acids. Trimming pared 0 bases from V and 6 bases from J, leaving 12 bases between. CDR3 sequence (DNA): TGTGCCAGCTCACCACCACAGATCAAGCTTCAGCCCCAGCATTTT. This sequence encodes CASSPPQIKLQPQHF.

The V call is TRBV9, the J call TRBJ2-5; D ambiguous. Germline V gene data show CDR1 as SGDLS and CDR2 as YYNGEE. The CDR3 contains 13 residues. Trimming took off 0 bases at V and 2 bases at J, with 5 bases between the two ends. Here the CDR3 reads CASSVAQQETQYF. The CDR3 bases are TGTGCCAGCAGCGTAGCCCAACAAGAGACCCAGTACTTC.

Comments on this clone: This sample also contains other DNA sequences that code for the same CDR3. This sequence joins TRBV14 and TRBJ1-1; D might be TRBD1 (5 bases). Trimming took off 1 base at V and 0 bases at J, with 6 bases between the two ends. Per germline, CDR1 SGHDN and CDR2 FVKESK. This CDR3 is built from 14 residues. The CDR3 DNA reads as TGTGCCAGCAGCCAAGCAGGGATGAACACTGAAGCTTTCTTT. Amino acids: CASSQAGMNTEAFF.

This sequence joins TRBV9 and TRBJ1-1; D remains ambiguous. This CDR3 region has 14 residues. Trimming pared 0 bases from V and 5 bases from J, leaving 11 bases between. The germline V gene has CDR1 SGDLS and CDR2 YYNGEE. The CDR3: CASSVEARGTEAFF. For the CDR3, the DNA is TGTGCCAGCAGCGTAGAGGCGCGGGGAACTGAAGCTTTCTTT.

This chain links TRBV18 with TRBJ1-5, with D unclear. Germline lookup yields CDR1 KGHSH and CDR2 LQKENI. V lost 1 base to trimming and J lost 0 bases, with 10 bases between them. The CDR3 runs to 16 residues. The DNA for the CDR3 is TGTGCCAGCTCACCACAGGACCCAGGTAGCAATCAGCCCCAGCATTTT. This translates into CASSPQDPGSNQPQHF.

This chain links TRBV7-3 with TRBJ1-1; D is uncertain. In germline, CDR1 is SGHTA, CDR2 FQGTGA. V gave up 2 bases and J gave up 2 bases, with 9 bases separating them. The CDR3 runs 14 residues. The CDR3 DNA sequence: TGTGCCAGCAGCTTAGGTGGCAGTAACACTGAAGCTTTCTTT. This gives the protein CASSLGGSNTEAFF.

The chain links TRBV28 to TRBJ1-2, with D possibly being TRBD1 (5 bases). The length of the CDR3 is 12 residues. Trimming shortened V by 3 bases and J by 5 bases, and 7 bases separated the two germline ends. Germline V lookup: CDR1 MDHEN, CDR2 SYDVKM. This chain's CDR3 is CASSLGGYGYTF. CDR3 DNA: TGTGCCAGCAGTTTGGGGGGATATGGCTACACCTTC.

The rearrangement joins TRBV6-5 to TRBJ2-1; 9 bases agree with TRBD1. This CDR3 has 16 residues. Germline values: CDR1 MNHEY, CDR2 SVGAGI. Trimming cost V 0 bases and J 4 bases; bases outside gene matches: 4. The CDR3 nucleotides are TGTGCCAGCAGTTACTCGGGACAGGGAGGTTACAATGAGCAGTTCTTC. Amino acid sequence: CASSYSGQGGYNEQFF.

This clone has a single count. The chain combines TRBV7-6 with TRBJ2-3, with 11 bases that match TRBD2. The germline CDR1 and CDR2 sequences are SGHVS and FNYEAQ. The CDR3 runs 15 residues. J lost 2 bases, V lost 5 bases, and 3 bases had no gene match. The CDR3 sequence: CASSGLAGITDTQYF. CDR3 DNA sequence: TGTGCCAGCAGCGGACTAGCGGGCATCACAGATACGCAGTATTTT. The full variable domain, rest sourced from reference TRBV7-6 and TRBJ2-3, is GAGVSQSPRYKVTKRGQDVALRCDPISGHVSLYWYRQALGQGPEFLTYFNYEAQQDKSGLPNDRFSAERPEGSISTLTIQRTEQRDSAMYRCASSGLAGITDTQYFGPGTRLTVL.

This clone was recorded only once. This chain joins TRBV6-4 and TRBJ1-1, with 9 bases identical to TRBD1. Germline values: CDR1 MRHNA, CDR2 SNTAGT. The CDR3 sequence is 14 residues long. Losses at the gene ends were 2 bases for V and 4 bases for J; bases not matched to a gene: 2. The CDR3 here is CASSDTDRGTEAFF. The DNA for the CDR3 is TGTGCCAGCAGTGACACGGACAGGGGCACTGAAGCTTTCTTT.

For the CDR3, the DNA is TGTGCCAGCAGCTTCCAAAATCCGGGCGTACCGGTGGCCAACGTCCTGACTTTC. It is translated as CASSFQNPGVPVANVLTF. The J gene is TRBJ2-6, the V gene TRBV13, with D unresolved. The V end lost 3 bases, the J end lost 6 bases, and 21 bases lay between the germline ends. The CDR3 has 18 residues. Germline V gene lookup returns CDR1 PRHDT and CDR2 FYEKMQ (reference sequence). Full variable domain (missing parts from reference TRBV13 and TRBJ2-6): AAGVIQSPRHLIKEKRETATLKCYPIPRHDTVYWYQQGPGQDPQFLISFYEKMQSDKGSIPDRFSAQQFSDYHSELNMSSLELGDSALYFCASSFQNPGVPVANVLTFGAGSRLTVL.

The chain carries TRBV5-6 and TRBJ2-7; D unresolved. The CDR3 has 14 residues. V was cut by 5 bases and J by 6 bases, with 18 bases left in between. CDR1 SGHDT and CDR2 YYEEEE come from the germline V gene. Here the CDR3 reads CASSRMSGRGEQYF. The CDR3 nucleotides are TGTGCCAGCAGTCGGATGTCCGGGCGCGGCGAGCAGTACTTC.

V gene TRBV7-2 combines with J gene TRBJ2-3; 14 positions match TRBD2. J lost 4 bases, V lost 5 bases, and 5 bases had no gene match. Germline values: CDR1 SGHTA, CDR2 FQGNSA. The CDR3 is 16 amino acids. The CDR3 protein is CASSPGLAGVADTQYF. In DNA form, the CDR3 reads TGTGCCAGCAGCCCGGGACTAGCGGGAGTGGCAGATACGCAGTATTTT.

This clone showed up just a few times. This rearrangement joins TRBV10-3 to TRBJ1-2; TRBD1 matches 8 bases. Germline V lookup: CDR1 ENHRY, CDR2 SYGVKD. This CDR3 spans 13 amino acids. The trim removed 7 bases at V and 6 bases at J, leaving 7 bases unmatched. The CDR3 nucleotides read TGTGCCATCACCCCTCAGGGGGCTCATGGCTACACCTTC. This encodes CAITPQGAHGYTF.

The genes are TRBV18 and TRBJ1-1; D possibly corresponds to TRBD1 (5 bases). The CDR3 has 13 amino acids. Germline lookup yields CDR1 KGHSH and CDR2 LQKENI. The V end lost 2 bases, the J end lost 3 bases, and 7 bases lay between the germline ends. The CDR3 loop reads CASSPGHDTEAFF. CDR3 nucleotide sequence: TGTGCCAGCTCACCAGGACATGACACTGAAGCTTTCTTT.

The chain joins TRBV30 to TRBJ2-5; no clear D gene. The CDR3 contains 12 residues. Germline CDR1 reads GTSNPN; CDR2 reads SVGIG (reference sequence). Trimming shortened V by 2 bases and J by 5 bases, and 9 bases separated the two germline ends. CDR3: CAWSTRSETQYF. The CDR3 region has the DNA TGTGCCTGGAGTACACGGTCGGAGACCCAGTACTTC.